This T cell receptor (beta chain) was profiled in a study of PD-1 blockade in classical Hodgkin lymphoma. The study, taken as a whole, reports: Complete responders' baseline diversity resembled that of newly diagnosed patients. Any patient who commenced nivolumab under 1 year after ASCT was excluded. Healthy donors were reported to have higher baseline TCR diversity than newly diagnosed patients.

For this clone: Antigen specificity is unknown.

Every patient was affected by relapse after autologous stem cell transplantation, while exposure to brentuximab vedotin was not uniform. Repertoires were generated with immunoSEQ multiplex PCR, while TCRdb's copy carries only in-frame clones and drops some. The table lists approximately 99,000 clones, approximately 80% of them singletons. This specimen consisted of peripheral blood mononuclear cells (PBMCs), obtained before the second cycle of nivolumab. The receptor was derived from a human donor with classical Hodgkin lymphoma.

The CDR3 coding sequence is TGTGCCAGCAGCTTGTTAGCGGACAATGAGCAGTTCTTC. It codes for CASSLLADNEQFF. The rearrangement uses TRBV5-5 and TRBJ2-1; weak D call: TRBD2 (6 bases). The CDR3 loop spans 13 amino acids. CDR1 SGHKS and CDR2 YYEKEE come from the germline V gene (reference sequence). V lost 1 base to trimming and J lost 5 bases, with 7 bases between them.